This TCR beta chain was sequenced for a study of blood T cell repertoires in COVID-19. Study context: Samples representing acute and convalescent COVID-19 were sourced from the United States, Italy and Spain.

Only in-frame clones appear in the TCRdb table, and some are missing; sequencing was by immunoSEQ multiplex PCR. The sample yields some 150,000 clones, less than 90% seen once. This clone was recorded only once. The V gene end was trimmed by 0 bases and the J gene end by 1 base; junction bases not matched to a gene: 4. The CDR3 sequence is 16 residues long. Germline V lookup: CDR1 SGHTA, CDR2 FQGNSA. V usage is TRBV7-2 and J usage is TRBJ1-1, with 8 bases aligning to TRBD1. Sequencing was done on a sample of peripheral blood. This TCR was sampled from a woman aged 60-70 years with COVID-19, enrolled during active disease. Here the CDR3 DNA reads TGTGCCAGCAGCTTAGCCCCACAGGGGGGGAACACTGAAGCTTTCTTT. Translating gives CASSLAPQGGNTEAFF.